The T cell receptor (beta chain) described here comes from a study of blood T cell repertoires in COVID-19. On the study more broadly: The study drew acute and convalescent COVID-19 samples from the United States, Italy and Spain. Sources were T cells, B-cell-depleted T cells, or PBMCs; the material itself was cDNA or gDNA.

In the source study's methods: Amplified reference gene primers provided the basis for estimating nucleated cell counts. Profiled with immunoSEQ multiplex PCR; TCRdb holds only in-frame clones, not every one. V, J and clone size were drawn from that table, and D and trimming were deduced from the DNA. Of about 170,000 clones listed, about 85% were seen once; the top ten hold about 3%. This clonotype originated in a human donor with acute or convalescent COVID-19. The donor label of this sample is uncertain. Source material: peripheral blood.

CDR3 amino acids: CASSLDRGSTDTQYF. The CDR3 nucleotides read TGCGCCAGCAGCTTGGACAGGGGATCTACCGATACGCAGTATTTT. V gene TRBV5-1 combines with J gene TRBJ2-3; 7 bases are shared with TRBD1. This CDR3 region has 15 residues. The ends lost 0 bases at V and 6 bases at J; junction bases unmatched: 7. The germline V gene encodes CDR1 SGHRS and CDR2 YFSETQ.